This is a list of T cell receptor beta chains from one sample in a study of cytomegalovirus exposure and HLA in healthy donors. TCRdb's table, derived via immunoSEQ multiplex PCR, lists solely in-frame clones and lacks some. The table records some 110,000 clones, more than 75% of them present only once. The specimen was PBMCs. The receptors were gathered from a woman younger than 30 in good health and CMV-seropositive. The CDR3 runs from the conserved cysteine through the conserved F or W. A D gene is named only where the DNA matches it firmly. The size entry is marked missing in some rows and otherwise reads once, few, many or a size class.

d_call: TRBD2
j_call: TRBJ2-1
v_call: TRBV28
clone_size: NA
cdr3_nt: TGTGCCAGCAGTTTAGGTTGGACTAGCGGGAGCGCCTACAATGAGCAGTTCTTC
cdr3_aa: CASSLGWTSGSAYNEQFF

d_call: TRBD2
j_call: TRBJ2-1
v_call: TRBV5-4
clone_size: few
cdr3_nt: TGTGCCAGCAGCTACACACTAGCGACTTACAATGAGCAGTTCTTC
cdr3_aa: CASSYTLATYNEQFF

d_call: TRBD1
j_call: TRBJ1-2
v_call: TRBV7-7
clone_size: NA
cdr3_nt: TGTGCTAGCAGCTTCCGGGACAGGGCCACCCCAAACTATGGCTACACCTTC
cdr3_aa: CASSFRDRATPNYGYTF

d_call: TRBD1
j_call: TRBJ1-4
v_call: TRBV9
clone_size: NA
cdr3_nt: TGTGCCAGCAGTACCGAGACAGGGGAAGGAGCTAATGAAAAACTGTTTTTT
cdr3_aa: CASSTETGEGANEKLFF

d_call: TRBD2
j_call: TRBJ2-1
v_call: TRBV15
clone_size: NA
cdr3_nt: TGTGCCACCAGCAGAGGACTAGCGGGAGGCAACTACAATGAGCAGTTCTTC
cdr3_aa: CATSRGLAGGNYNEQFF

d_call: NA
j_call: TRBJ1-4
v_call: TRBV5-6
clone_size: NA
cdr3_nt: TGTGCCAGCAGCTTGGGGTCCGGTGAAAAACTGTTTTTT
cdr3_aa: CASSLGSGEKLFF

d_call: TRBD1
j_call: TRBJ2-1
v_call: TRBV30
clone_size: NA
cdr3_nt: TGTGCCTGCGAGACAGGGGGGGGTTACAATGAGCAGTTCTTC
cdr3_aa: CACETGGGYNEQFF

d_call: TRBD2
j_call: TRBJ2-4
v_call: TRBV6-1
clone_size: NA
cdr3_nt: TGTGCCAGCAGTGACGGGAGCGGGAACGGAGGGATTCAGTACTTC
cdr3_aa: CASSDGSGNGGIQYF

d_call: TRBD2
j_call: TRBJ2-3
v_call: TRBV9
clone_size: NA
cdr3_nt: TGTGCCAGCAGCGCTAGCGGAGTAGACACAGATACGCAGTATTTT
cdr3_aa: CASSASGVDTDTQYF

d_call: TRBD2
j_call: TRBJ2-7
v_call: TRBV30
clone_size: NA
cdr3_nt: TGTGCCTGGAGGAAGGGGCTAGCGGGGTACTACGAGCAGTACTTC
cdr3_aa: CAWRKGLAGYYEQYF

d_call: TRBD2
j_call: TRBJ2-7
v_call: TRBV5-1
clone_size: NA
cdr3_nt: TGCGCCAGCAGCTTGTTCGGCGGGGGCTCCTACGAGCAGTACTTC
cdr3_aa: CASSLFGGGSYEQYF

d_call: TRBD1
j_call: TRBJ1-2
v_call: TRBV19
clone_size: NA
cdr3_nt: TGTGCCAGCGTACAGGGGGCTCACTATGGCTACACCTTC
cdr3_aa: CASVQGAHYGYTF

d_call: TRBD1
j_call: TRBJ2-5
v_call: TRBV7-3
clone_size: NA
cdr3_nt: TGTGCCAGCAGCTTAGGGACAGGAGAGACCCAGTACTTC
cdr3_aa: CASSLGTGETQYF

d_call: TRBD1
j_call: TRBJ2-7
v_call: TRBV5-1
clone_size: NA
cdr3_nt: TGCGCCAGCAGCAAGGGGACAGGAGAACTCTACGAGCAGTACTTC
cdr3_aa: CASSKGTGELYEQYF

d_call: NA
j_call: TRBJ2-7
v_call: TRBV13
clone_size: NA
cdr3_nt: TGTGCCAGCAGCTCGACAGGCCCGTCCTACGAGCAGTACTTC
cdr3_aa: CASSSTGPSYEQYF

d_call: NA
j_call: TRBJ2-7
v_call: TRBV4-1
clone_size: NA
cdr3_nt: TGCGCCAGCAGCTACGCAGGGTTGAAAGACGAGCAGTACTTC
cdr3_aa: CASSYAGLKDEQYF

d_call: NA
j_call: TRBJ2-2
v_call: TRBV11-3
clone_size: NA
cdr3_nt: TGTGCCAGCAGCTTAGATGTGGCTACCGGGGAGCTGTTTTTT
cdr3_aa: CASSLDVATGELFF

d_call: TRBD2
j_call: TRBJ2-3
v_call: TRBV7-8
clone_size: NA
cdr3_nt: TGTGCCAGCAGCTTAGCGCGAGTAGCGGGAGCCACAGATACGCAGTATTTT
cdr3_aa: CASSLARVAGATDTQYF

d_call: NA
j_call: TRBJ2-1
v_call: TRBV14
clone_size: NA
cdr3_nt: TGTGCCAGCAGACCTGTGACAAACAATGAGCAGTTCTTC
cdr3_aa: CASRPVTNNEQFF

d_call: NA
j_call: TRBJ2-1
v_call: TRBV29-1
clone_size: NA
cdr3_nt: TGCAGCGTCGTGTGGGGAGAAGAGCAGTTCTTC
cdr3_aa: CSVVWGEEQFF

d_call: NA
j_call: TRBJ1-3
v_call: TRBV5-6
clone_size: NA
cdr3_nt: TGTGCCAGCAGCTTCCCGAGCTCTGGAAACACCATATATTTT
cdr3_aa: CASSFPSSGNTIYF

d_call: NA
j_call: TRBJ2-2
v_call: TRBV10-3
clone_size: few
cdr3_nt: TGTGCCATCAGTGAGGGAGGTTTAGTGGAGGGCACCGGGGAGCTGTTTTTT
cdr3_aa: CAISEGGLVEGTGELFF

d_call: TRBD1
j_call: TRBJ2-3
v_call: TRBV18
clone_size: NA
cdr3_nt: TGTGCCAGCTCACCACGGGACAGGGGGCGTTCAGATACGCAGTATTTT
cdr3_aa: CASSPRDRGRSDTQYF

d_call: TRBD2
j_call: TRBJ2-3
v_call: TRBV28
clone_size: NA
cdr3_nt: TGTGCCAGCAGACGCGGGGGGGCGACAGATACGCAGTATTTT
cdr3_aa: CASRRGGATDTQYF

d_call: TRBD1
j_call: TRBJ2-5
v_call: TRBV7-9
clone_size: NA
cdr3_nt: TGTGCCAGCAGCCCCGGGACAGTCCAAGAGACCCAGTACTTC
cdr3_aa: CASSPGTVQETQYF

d_call: TRBD1
j_call: TRBJ1-4
v_call: TRBV5-1
clone_size: few
cdr3_nt: TGCGCCAGCAGCTTGGGACAGGGGCAAGGTGAAAAACTGTTTTTT
cdr3_aa: CASSLGQGQGEKLFF

d_call: NA
j_call: TRBJ2-7
v_call: TRBV18
clone_size: NA
cdr3_nt: TGTGCCAGCTCATACGAGGGGGTCCCCACCTACGAGCAGTACTTC
cdr3_aa: CASSYEGVPTYEQYF

d_call: TRBD2
j_call: TRBJ2-1
v_call: TRBV6-5
clone_size: NA
cdr3_nt: TGTGCCAGCAGAAACGGGAGGGGTTCATACAATGAGCAGTTCTTC
cdr3_aa: CASRNGRGSYNEQFF

d_call: TRBD1
j_call: TRBJ1-2
v_call: TRBV27
clone_size: few
cdr3_nt: TGTGCCAGCAGCCCGGTCGGCTCCCGGACAGGGGCAGTGCGTTACACCTTC
cdr3_aa: CASSPVGSRTGAVRYTF

d_call: TRBD2
j_call: TRBJ2-3
v_call: TRBV6-1
clone_size: NA
cdr3_nt: TGTGCCAGCAGTGGGGGGGGTTATTATACGCAGTATTTT
cdr3_aa: CASSGGGYYTQYF

d_call: NA
j_call: TRBJ1-2
v_call: TRBV18
clone_size: NA
cdr3_nt: TGTGCCAGCTCACCCCTGGACAGCAGCGACTATGGCTACACCTTC
cdr3_aa: CASSPLDSSDYGYTF

d_call: NA
j_call: TRBJ2-5
v_call: TRBV5-4
clone_size: few
cdr3_nt: TGTGCCAGCAGCTTGGCGGGGGATGCCTCCGAGACCCAGTACTTC
cdr3_aa: CASSLAGDASETQYF

d_call: TRBD2
j_call: TRBJ2-3
v_call: TRBV2
clone_size: NA
cdr3_nt: TGTGCCAGCCTTCGTGGGCGGGAGACAGCAGATACGCAGTATTTT
cdr3_aa: CASLRGRETADTQYF

d_call: NA
j_call: TRBJ1-6
v_call: TRBV4-1
clone_size: NA
cdr3_nt: TGCGCCAGCAGCCAAGTTCCGGGGGACTTTTATAATTCACCCCTCCACTTT
cdr3_aa: CASSQVPGDFYNSPLHF

d_call: TRBD2
j_call: TRBJ2-3
v_call: TRBV5-1
clone_size: NA
cdr3_nt: TGCGCCAGCAGCTTAGGGACTATGGTTACCGATACGCAGTATTTT
cdr3_aa: CASSLGTMVTDTQYF

d_call: TRBD2
j_call: TRBJ2-3
v_call: TRBV5-6
clone_size: NA
cdr3_nt: TGTGCCAGCTCCGGGGGGAGTAGCGTAGATACGCAGTATTTT
cdr3_aa: CASSGGSSVDTQYF

d_call: TRBD1
j_call: TRBJ2-5
v_call: TRBV7-9
clone_size: NA
cdr3_nt: TGTGCCAGCAGCTTATACGGGACAGGGTTGGACCAAGAGACCCAGTACTTC
cdr3_aa: CASSLYGTGLDQETQYF

d_call: NA
j_call: TRBJ2-1
v_call: TRBV5-8
clone_size: NA
cdr3_nt: TGTGCCAGCAGCTTGAAAAGTATTCGGTACAATGAGCAGTTCTTC
cdr3_aa: CASSLKSIRYNEQFF

d_call: TRBD1
j_call: TRBJ2-7
v_call: TRBV10-3
clone_size: NA
cdr3_nt: TGTGCCATCAGTGAGCCTCCGGGACAGGGTCCCTACGAGCAGTACTTC
cdr3_aa: CAISEPPGQGPYEQYF

d_call: TRBD2
j_call: TRBJ2-2
v_call: TRBV5-1
clone_size: NA
cdr3_nt: TGCGCCAGCAGCTTGGGGCACCTCACTAGCGGGAAGGCCGGGGAGCTGTTTTTT
cdr3_aa: CASSLGHLTSGKAGELFF

d_call: NA
j_call: TRBJ2-7
v_call: TRBV5-1
clone_size: once
cdr3_nt: TGCGCCAGCAGCTTCCAGGGATCGTACTACGAGCAGTACTTC
cdr3_aa: CASSFQGSYYEQYF

d_call: NA
j_call: TRBJ1-1
v_call: TRBV27
clone_size: NA
cdr3_nt: TGTGCCAGCAGTTTAATGGGGACACCGAACACTGAAGCTTTCTTT
cdr3_aa: CASSLMGTPNTEAFF

d_call: NA
j_call: TRBJ2-3
v_call: TRBV15
clone_size: NA
cdr3_nt: TGTGCCACCAGCCGAGGGGCGGGAAGCACAGATACGCAGTATTTT
cdr3_aa: CATSRGAGSTDTQYF

d_call: TRBD2
j_call: TRBJ2-7
v_call: TRBV29-1
clone_size: medium-sized
cdr3_nt: TGCAGCGTTTTGGAGCGGGAGGGAAGCGAGCAGTACTTC
cdr3_aa: CSVLEREGSEQYF

d_call: NA
j_call: TRBJ2-7
v_call: TRBV5-1
clone_size: NA
cdr3_nt: TGCGCCAGCAGCCCCCCTCCGGGCGAGCAGTACTTC
cdr3_aa: CASSPPPGEQYF

d_call: NA
j_call: TRBJ2-5
v_call: TRBV28
clone_size: NA
cdr3_nt: TGTGCCAGCAGTCCCCGGAGCCCGGGGGAGACCCAGTACTTC
cdr3_aa: CASSPRSPGETQYF

d_call: TRBD2
j_call: TRBJ2-3
v_call: TRBV4-1
clone_size: once
cdr3_nt: TGCGCCAGCAGCCCCCTCGGCGGGAGTGGAGATACGCAGTATTTT
cdr3_aa: CASSPLGGSGDTQYF

d_call: TRBD2
j_call: TRBJ2-1
v_call: TRBV7-9
clone_size: NA
cdr3_nt: TGTGCCAGCAGCTTATTAACTAGCGGCAATGAGCAGTTCTTC
cdr3_aa: CASSLLTSGNEQFF

d_call: TRBD2
j_call: TRBJ2-5
v_call: TRBV6-6
clone_size: NA
cdr3_nt: TGTGCCAGCCGGGGGGGGCCTGTGGAGACCCAGTACTTC
cdr3_aa: CASRGGPVETQYF

d_call: TRBD1
j_call: TRBJ1-1
v_call: TRBV5-1
clone_size: once
cdr3_nt: TGCGCCAGCAGCCAAAGGACAGGGGCAGGCACTGAAGCTTTCTTT
cdr3_aa: CASSQRTGAGTEAFF

d_call: TRBD2
j_call: TRBJ2-7
v_call: TRBV28
clone_size: few
cdr3_nt: TGTGCCAGCAGCAGAGCGGGAGGGCCCTACGAGCAGTACTTC
cdr3_aa: CASSRAGGPYEQYF

d_call: TRBD1
j_call: TRBJ1-1
v_call: TRBV6-6
clone_size: once
cdr3_nt: TGTGCCAGCAGTTCTCTGGGACAGGGAGGCACTGAAGCTTTCTTT
cdr3_aa: CASSSLGQGGTEAFF

d_call: TRBD2
j_call: TRBJ2-7
v_call: TRBV5-1
clone_size: NA
cdr3_nt: TGCGCCAGCAGCTTAAATCCGAGCGGGAAGTCTTACGAGCAGTACTTC
cdr3_aa: CASSLNPSGKSYEQYF